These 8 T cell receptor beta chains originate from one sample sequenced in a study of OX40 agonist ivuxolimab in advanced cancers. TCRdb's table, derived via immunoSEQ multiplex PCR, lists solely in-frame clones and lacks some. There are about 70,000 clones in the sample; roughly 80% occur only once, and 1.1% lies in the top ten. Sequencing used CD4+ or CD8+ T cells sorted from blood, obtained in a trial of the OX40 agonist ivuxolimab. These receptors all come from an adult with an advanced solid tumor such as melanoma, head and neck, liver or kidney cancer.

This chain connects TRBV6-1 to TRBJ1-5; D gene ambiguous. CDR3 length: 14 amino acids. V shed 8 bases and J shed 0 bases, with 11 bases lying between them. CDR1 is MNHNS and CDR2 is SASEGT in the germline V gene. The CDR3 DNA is TGTGCCAGCTGGCGGGCCTATAGCAATCAGCCCCAGCATTTT. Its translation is CASWRAYSNQPQHF.

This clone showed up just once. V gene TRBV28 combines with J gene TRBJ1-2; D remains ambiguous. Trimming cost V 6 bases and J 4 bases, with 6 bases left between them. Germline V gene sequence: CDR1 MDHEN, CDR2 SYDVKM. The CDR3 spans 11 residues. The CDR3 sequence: CASSSFYGYTF. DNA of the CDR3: TGTGCCAGCAGCTCATTCTATGGCTACACCTTC.

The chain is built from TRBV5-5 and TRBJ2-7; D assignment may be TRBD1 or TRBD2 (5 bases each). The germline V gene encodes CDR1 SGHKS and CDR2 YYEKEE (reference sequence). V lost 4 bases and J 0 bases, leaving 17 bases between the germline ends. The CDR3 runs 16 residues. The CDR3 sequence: CASSQPRDLSSYEQYF. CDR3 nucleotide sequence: TGTGCCAGCAGCCAACCACGGGACCTGAGCTCCTACGAGCAGTACTTC.

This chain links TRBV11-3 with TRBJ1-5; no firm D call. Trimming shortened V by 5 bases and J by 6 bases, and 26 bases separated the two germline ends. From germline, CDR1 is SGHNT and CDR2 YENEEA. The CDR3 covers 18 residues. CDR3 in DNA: TGTGCCAGCAGCCCAAAGTCGAAATCGTGGGAAATAGGTCAGCCCCAGCATTTT. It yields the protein CASSPKSKSWEIGQPQHF.

The CDR3 region is CASSDWTGADPNYGYTF. The CDR3 DNA is TGTGCCAGCAGTGATTGGACAGGGGCCGACCCTAACTATGGCTACACCTTC. The V and J genes are TRBV6-1 and TRBJ1-2, with 9 bases matching TRBD1. V shed 3 bases, J shed 0 bases, and the junction held 8 bases outside the gene matches. The CDR3 loop spans 17 amino acids. Germline V gene data show CDR1 as MNHNS and CDR2 as SASEGT.

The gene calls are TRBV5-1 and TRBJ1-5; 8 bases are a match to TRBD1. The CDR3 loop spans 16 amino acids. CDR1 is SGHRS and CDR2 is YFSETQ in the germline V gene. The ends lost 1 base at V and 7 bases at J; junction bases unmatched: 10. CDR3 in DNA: TGCGCCAGCAGCTTGTTATCAGGGGGCGGGGGACAGCCCCAGCATTTT. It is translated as CASSLLSGGGGQPQHF.

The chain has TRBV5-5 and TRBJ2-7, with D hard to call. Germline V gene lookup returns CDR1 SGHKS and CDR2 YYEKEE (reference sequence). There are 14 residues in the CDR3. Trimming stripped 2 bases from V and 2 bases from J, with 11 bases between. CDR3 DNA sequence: TGTGCCAGCAGCTTAAGGTTGCCGACCTACGAGCAGTACTTC. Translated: CASSLRLPTYEQYF.

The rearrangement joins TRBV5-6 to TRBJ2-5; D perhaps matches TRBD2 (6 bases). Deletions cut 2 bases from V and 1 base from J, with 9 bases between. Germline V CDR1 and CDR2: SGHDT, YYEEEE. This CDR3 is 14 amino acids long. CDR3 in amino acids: CASSFWGVQETQYF. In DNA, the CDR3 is TGTGCCAGCAGCTTTTGGGGGGTCCAAGAGACCCAGTACTTC.